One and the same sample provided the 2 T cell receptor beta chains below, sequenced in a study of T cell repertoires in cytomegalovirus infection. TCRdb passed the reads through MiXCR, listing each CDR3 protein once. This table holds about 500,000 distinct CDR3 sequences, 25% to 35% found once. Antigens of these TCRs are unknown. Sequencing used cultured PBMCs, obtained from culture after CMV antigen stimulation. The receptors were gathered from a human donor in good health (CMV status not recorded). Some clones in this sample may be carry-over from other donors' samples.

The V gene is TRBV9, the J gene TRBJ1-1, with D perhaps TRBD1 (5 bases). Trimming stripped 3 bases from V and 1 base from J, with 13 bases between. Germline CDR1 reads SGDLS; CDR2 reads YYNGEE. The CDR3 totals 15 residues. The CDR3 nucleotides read TGTGCCAGCAGCGCTACACAGGTGGCGAACACTGAAGCTTTCTTT. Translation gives CASSATQVANTEAFF.

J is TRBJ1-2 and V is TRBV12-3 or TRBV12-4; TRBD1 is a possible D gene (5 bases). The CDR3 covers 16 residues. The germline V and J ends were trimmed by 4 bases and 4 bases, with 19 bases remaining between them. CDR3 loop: CASSSHQGRSLYGYTF. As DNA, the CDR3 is TGTGCCAGCAGTTCGCATCAGGGACGGAGTCTCTATGGCTACACCTTC.